The 31 T cell receptor beta chains below come from one sample, sequenced in a study of T cells after yellow fever vaccination. TCRdb processed the 5' RACE reads anew with MiXCR; each CDR3 protein has one entry. The table lists 400,000 to 650,000 distinct CDR3 sequences, roughly 22% of them singletons. The specimen comprised PBMCs, sampled roughly 23 days after the first yellow fever vaccination. These receptors all come from a man younger than 35 who received the YFV17D yellow fever vaccine.

This chain joins TRBV28 and TRBJ2-3; D might be TRBD1 (7 bases). Trimming pared 7 bases from V and 6 bases from J, leaving 20 bases between. The CDR3 spans 15 residues. Per the germline V gene, CDR1 is MDHEN and CDR2 is SYDVKM. CDR3 in amino acids: CASIPTPGGYDTQYF. DNA of the CDR3: TGTGCCAGCATTCCGACCCCAGGGGGGTATGATACGCAGTATTTT. Drawing the rest from reference TRBV28 and TRBJ2-3, the complete variable domain is DVKVTQSSRYLVKRTGEKVFLECVQDMDHENMFWYRQDPGLGLRLIYFSYDVKMKEKGDIPEGYSVSREKKERFSLILESASTNQTSMYLCASIPTPGGYDTQYFGPGTRLTVL.

This chain connects TRBV10-3 to TRBJ2-3, with 9 positions matching TRBD1. This CDR3 has 12 residues. Germline V gives CDR1 ENHRY, CDR2 SYGVKD. V lost 9 bases to trimming and J lost 4 bases; unmatched junction nucleotides: 2. The CDR3 DNA is TGTGCCATAGGACAGGGGCCAGATACGCAGTATTTT. Translating gives CAIGQGPDTQYF.

This clonotype was seen a handful of times. The genes are TRBV5-1 and TRBJ1-1; unclear D gene. The CDR3 has 16 amino acids. Germline lookup yields CDR1 SGHRS and CDR2 YFSETQ. V was trimmed by 4 bases and J by 0 bases, leaving 16 bases between them. The CDR3 spells CASSNPGEPLNTEAFF. The CDR3 coding sequence is TGCGCCAGCAGCAATCCTGGAGAGCCCCTGAACACTGAAGCTTTCTTT.

V is TRBV5-1 and J is TRBJ1-1; 7 bases agree with TRBD1. Per germline, CDR1 SGHRS and CDR2 YFSETQ. Trimming removed 7 bases from V and 8 bases from J; junction bases left unmatched: 8. The CDR3 length is 12 residues. The CDR3 loop is CASRRDRAEAFF. In DNA, the CDR3 is TGCGCCAGCCGAAGAGACAGGGCGGAAGCTTTCTTT. The complete variable domain, with remaining parts taken from reference TRBV5-1 and TRBJ1-1, reads KAGVTQTPRYLIKTRGQQVTLSCSPISGHRSVSWYQQTPGQGLQFLFEYFSETQRNKGNFPGRFSGRQFSNSRSEMNVSTLELGDSALYLCASRRDRAEAFFGQGTRLTVV.

V and J are TRBV19 and TRBJ1-1, with D perhaps matching TRBD1 (6 bases). Trimming stripped 6 bases from V and 9 bases from J, with 17 bases between. This CDR3 spans 13 amino acids. Germline V gives CDR1 LNHDA, CDR2 SQIVND (reference sequence). The CDR3 sequence: CASSGGREGKAFF. The DNA for the CDR3 is TGTGCCAGTAGCGGGGGGCGAGAGGGGAAAGCTTTCTTT.

J is TRBJ1-5 and V is TRBV12-3 or TRBV12-4; no clear D gene. The CDR3 consists of 15 residues. The V and J ends lost 4 bases and 6 bases respectively, with 16 bases between them. DNA of the CDR3: TGTGCCAGCAGTTCGTCCCCCGAAACTGCTCAGCCCCAGCATTTT. This sequence encodes CASSSSPETAQPQHF.

This clonotype was counted a few times. The chain recombines TRBV4-3 with TRBJ2-6, with D perhaps matching TRBD2 (5 bases). CDR3 length equals 16 residues. Deletions cut 4 bases from V and 0 bases from J, with 10 bases between. The germline CDR1 and CDR2 sequences are LGHNA and YSLEER. This chain's CDR3 is CASSPVTISGANVLTF. In DNA form, the CDR3 reads TGCGCCAGCAGCCCCGTGACTATCTCTGGGGCCAACGTCCTGACTTTC.

The chain is built from TRBV7-6 and TRBJ2-2, with a weak D call TRBD1 (5 bases). Germline values: CDR1 SGHVS, CDR2 FNYEAQ. The V and J ends lost 0 bases and 4 bases respectively, with 9 bases between them. The CDR3 sequence is 15 residues long. The CDR3 DNA follows: TGTGCCAGCAGCTTAGCGGGGCGCGCCACCGGGGAGCTGTTTTTT. Amino acids: CASSLAGRATGELFF.

A few counts support this clonotype. The rearrangement joins TRBV5-5 to TRBJ1-5; D not resolved. V was cut by 0 bases and J by 11 bases, with 12 bases left in between. The CDR3 length is 13 residues. Germline V CDR1 and CDR2: SGHKS, YYEKEE (reference sequence). Here the CDR3 reads CASSLEYGTTQHF. CDR3 coding DNA: TGTGCCAGCAGCTTGGAATACGGTACGACCCAGCATTTT.

The chain has TRBV12-3 or TRBV12-4 and TRBJ1-1; TRBD1 matches at 11 bases. The CDR3 runs to 15 residues. V gave up 4 bases and J gave up 4 bases; unmatched junction bases: 5. CDR3 loop: CASSSLGTGGTEAFF. Here the CDR3 DNA reads TGTGCCAGCAGTTCCCTGGGGACAGGGGGCACTGAAGCTTTCTTT.

This clonotype occurred a few times. The J gene is TRBJ1-1, the V gene TRBV11-2; D is unclear. Germline-derived CDR1 and CDR2 are SGHAT and FQNNGV. CDR3 length equals 13 residues. V shed 5 bases and J shed 5 bases, with 12 bases lying between them. In DNA form, the CDR3 reads TGTGCCAGCAGCACTCAACTAGGGACTGAAGCTTTCTTT. Its protein product is CASSTQLGTEAFF.

V gene TRBV5-1 combines with J gene TRBJ1-1, with TRBD1 as a possible D gene (6 bases). Germline V lookup: CDR1 SGHRS, CDR2 YFSETQ. Trimming removed 4 bases from V and 0 bases from J, with 16 bases in between. This CDR3 has 16 amino acids. CDR3: CASSTQPGTLNTEAFF. The CDR3 region has the DNA TGCGCCAGCAGCACCCAGCCCGGGACACTGAACACTGAAGCTTTCTTT.

This clonotype was found a few times. The chain is built from TRBV12-3 or TRBV12-4 and TRBJ2-7; tentatively, D is TRBD1 or TRBD2 (5 bases each). The CDR3 has 15 residues. Trimming stripped 6 bases from V and 5 bases from J, with 20 bases between. This chain's CDR3 is CASSSPGPLFDEQYF. The CDR3 DNA sequence: TGTGCCAGCAGCTCCCCGGGACCCCTTTTTGACGAGCAGTACTTC.

This sequence joins TRBV7-6 and TRBJ2-1, with 11 bases matching TRBD1. The CDR3 loop spans 17 amino acids. After removal of 4 bases from V and 6 bases from J, the junction contained 11 bases not matched to a gene. CDR1 SGHVS and CDR2 FNYEAQ come from the germline V gene. The CDR3 loop reads CASSSLYTGTGGNEQFF. CDR3 DNA sequence: TGTGCCAGCAGCTCCCTGTACACCGGGACAGGGGGCAATGAGCAGTTCTTC.

This clonotype was detected a few times. The chain has TRBV5-1 and TRBJ2-2, with D tentatively TRBD1 (5 bases). V was pared by 4 bases and J by 3 bases, with 10 bases between. The CDR3 is 14 residues long. Germline CDR1 reads SGHRS; CDR2 reads YFSETQ. The CDR3 DNA is TGCGCCAGCAGCCCTGACAGCCACACCGGGGAGCTGTTTTTT. It yields the protein CASSPDSHTGELFF. Based on the CDR3 plus reference TRBV5-1 and TRBJ2-2, the full variable domain is KAGVTQTPRYLIKTRGQQVTLSCSPISGHRSVSWYQQTPGQGLQFLFEYFSETQRNKGNFPGRFSGRQFSNSRSEMNVSTLELGDSALYLCASSPDSHTGELFFGEGSRLTVL.

The chain combines TRBV7-2 with TRBJ1-4; D gene ambiguous. The ends were cut back, 3 bases at V and 8 bases at J, with 10 bases in the middle. Germline assignment: CDR1 SGHTA and CDR2 FQGNSA. CDR3 length: 13 amino acids. The CDR3: CASSFRTDEKLFF. CDR3 DNA sequence: TGTGCCAGCAGCTTCCGGACCGACGAAAAACTGTTTTTT.

This clonotype occurred a few times. This chain uses TRBV6-2 or TRBV6-3 with TRBJ2-1; 10 positions match TRBD1. Germline values: CDR1 MNHEY, CDR2 SVGEGT. The length of the CDR3 is 15 residues. V shed 4 bases, J shed 4 bases, and the junction held 4 bases outside the gene matches. The CDR3 sequence is CASSFRDRGYNEQFF. The CDR3 DNA is TGTGCCAGCAGTTTCCGGGACAGGGGATACAATGAGCAGTTCTTC.

The chain carries TRBV14 and TRBJ2-5; D is uncertain. Trimming pared 0 bases from V and 2 bases from J, leaving 10 bases between. The length of the CDR3 is 15 residues. CDR1 SGHDN and CDR2 FVKESK come from the germline V gene. CDR3 loop: CASSQESGLQETQYF. The DNA for the CDR3 is TGTGCCAGCAGCCAAGAATCCGGCCTACAAGAGACCCAGTACTTC.

This clonotype has only a few counts. One end of the junction fails to match germline, which may point to a read error. The V and J genes are TRBV5-1 and TRBJ2-5; D gene ambiguous. Germline-derived CDR1 and CDR2 are SGHRS and YFSETQ. This CDR3 spans 15 amino acids. CDR3 DNA sequence: TGCGCCAGCAGCTTTATCGGTTACGGAAGAGAGGCCCAGTACTTC. It specifies CASSFIGYGREAQYF. The variable domain in full, completed from reference TRBV5-1 and TRBJ2-5, reads KAGVTQTPRYLIKTRGQQVTLSCSPISGHRSVSWYQQTPGQGLQFLFEYFSETQRNKGNFPGRFSGRQFSNSRSEMNVSTLELGDSALYLCASSFIGYGREAQYFGPGTRLLVL.

The chain combines TRBV3-1 with TRBJ1-1; D is unclear. V lost 1 base, J lost 1 base, and 10 bases lay in between. The CDR3 has 15 residues. The germline gives CDR1 LGHDT, CDR2 YNNKEL (reference sequence). The CDR3 region is CASSQVREANTEAFF. The CDR3 DNA follows: TGTGCCAGCAGCCAAGTCCGTGAGGCGAACACTGAAGCTTTCTTT.

The genes are TRBV5-4 and TRBJ1-6; D gene unclear. CDR3 length: 14 residues. CDR1 is SGHNT, CDR2 YYREEE, per germline (reference sequence). V was clipped by 4 bases and J by 4 bases, with 9 bases between them. The CDR3 sequence: CASSPWGYNSPLHF. The CDR3 bases are TGTGCCAGCAGCCCCTGGGGATATAATTCACCCCTCCACTTT.

This chain connects TRBV5-6 to TRBJ2-1; the D is unclear. The V end was cut by 7 bases, the J end by 5 bases, with 16 bases between. Germline V gene data show CDR1 as SGHDT and CDR2 as YYEEEE. The CDR3 is 14 amino acids. The CDR3 here is CASGPGLRHNEQFF. CDR3 nucleotide sequence: TGTGCCAGCGGCCCCGGGCTACGGCACAATGAGCAGTTCTTC. Drawing the rest from reference TRBV5-6 and TRBJ2-1, the complete variable domain is DAGVTQSPTHLIKTRGQQVTLRCSPKSGHDTVSWYQQALGQGPQFIFQYYEEEERQRGNFPDRFSGHQFPNYSSELNVNALLLGDSALYLCASGPGLRHNEQFFGPGTRLTVL.

The chain carries TRBV5-6 and TRBJ2-1, with TRBD1 identical over 8 bases. With 4 bases clipped from V and 9 bases from J, the junction kept 3 bases outside the gene matches. The germline V gene has CDR1 SGHDT and CDR2 YYEEEE. The CDR3 is 12 amino acids. CDR3: CASSKDRAEQFF. DNA of the CDR3: TGTGCCAGCAGCAAGGACAGGGCTGAGCAGTTCTTC.

The rearrangement uses TRBV7-3 and TRBJ1-2; D call uncertain. This CDR3 is 17 amino acids long. V lost 2 bases and J 2 bases, leaving 18 bases between the germline ends. Per the germline V gene, CDR1 is SGHTA and CDR2 is FQGTGA. CDR3 sequence (DNA): TGTGCCAGCAGCTTACTGTTCACCCCTCCCGGAAACTATGGCTACACCTTC. This translates into CASSLLFTPPGNYGYTF.

This clonotype has ten or more counts. The gene calls are TRBV29-1 and TRBJ1-1; D is uncertain. Germline V gives CDR1 SQVTM, CDR2 ANQGSEA. The CDR3 has 12 amino acids. The V gene lost 7 bases and the J gene lost 3 bases, with 12 bases spanning the gap. In DNA form, the CDR3 reads TGCAGCGCCCTTACACTATACACTGAAGCTTTCTTT. Residues: CSALTLYTEAFF.

This clonotype was counted at least ten times. The chain carries TRBV5-1 and TRBJ2-3; D gene unclear. Per the germline V gene, CDR1 is SGHRS and CDR2 is YFSETQ. The CDR3 is 14 amino acids. Trimming stripped 4 bases from V and 4 bases from J, with 13 bases between. CDR3 protein: CASSHSNSADTQYF. CDR3 DNA: TGCGCCAGCAGCCATAGTAATTCTGCAGATACGCAGTATTTT. The whole variable domain, remainder taken from reference TRBV5-1 and TRBJ2-3, is KAGVTQTPRYLIKTRGQQVTLSCSPISGHRSVSWYQQTPGQGLQFLFEYFSETQRNKGNFPGRFSGRQFSNSRSEMNVSTLELGDSALYLCASSHSNSADTQYFGPGTRLTVL.

This sequence joins TRBV19 and TRBJ2-7, with TRBD1 matching over 7 bases. The CDR3 contains 14 residues. Germline V gives CDR1 LNHDA, CDR2 SQIVND (reference sequence). V shed 6 bases and J 5 bases; nucleotides not matched to a gene: 10. In DNA form, the CDR3 reads TGTGCCAGTAGCCTAAAGACAGGGCGCCACGAGCAGTACTTC. It yields the protein CASSLKTGRHEQYF.

The chain couples TRBV4-1 to TRBJ2-2, with D maybe TRBD1 (5 bases). V lost 1 base to trimming and J lost 5 bases, with 11 bases between them. The CDR3 length is 15 residues. The V gene's germline CDR1 is MGHRA and CDR2 YSYEKL. The CDR3 region has the DNA TGCGCCAGCAGCCAAGTTTATAGGGGTACCGGGGAGCTGTTTTTT. Translation: CASSQVYRGTGELFF.

This clonotype appeared once. The genes are TRBV9 and TRBJ2-5; a possible D gene is TRBD1 (5 bases). V was shortened by 2 bases and J by 3 bases, with 8 bases between the two germline ends. Germline V gene sequence: CDR1 SGDLS, CDR2 YYNGEE. The CDR3 is 13 residues long. The CDR3 region has the DNA TGTGCCAGCAGCGTTTCAGGGAAAGAGACCCAGTACTTC. Protein sequence: CASSVSGKETQYF.

This clonotype has more than one count but fewer than ten. The chain employs TRBV6-1 and TRBJ2-5; TRBD1 aligns across 7 bases. Germline CDR1 and CDR2: MNHNS and SASEGT. The CDR3 runs 14 residues. With 7 bases clipped from V and 6 bases from J, the junction kept 11 bases outside the gene matches. The CDR3, as DNA: TGTGCCAGCAACCCACAGGGGTTCCACAAGACCCAGTACTTC. It yields the protein CASNPQGFHKTQYF.

There are many counts of this clonotype. V and J are TRBV7-2 and TRBJ2-5; no reliable D call. V lost 3 bases, J lost 5 bases, and 4 bases lay in between. Germline values: CDR1 SGHTA, CDR2 FQGNSA. The CDR3 consists of 11 residues. The CDR3 sequence is CASSFWETQYF. In DNA, the CDR3 is TGTGCCAGCAGCTTCTGGGAGACCCAGTACTTC. The whole variable domain, filled in from reference TRBV7-2 and TRBJ2-5, reads GAGVSQSPSNKVTEKGKDVELRCDPISGHTALYWYRQSLGQGLEFLIYFQGNSAPDKSGLPSDRFSAERTGGSVSTLTIQRTQQEDSAVYLCASSFWETQYFGPGTRLLVL.